The clone carrying this TCR beta chain was detected only once. This sample is drawn from a study of shared clonotypes between healthy human individuals. Per germline, CDR1 SEHNR and CDR2 FQNEAQ (reference sequence). The V end lost 1 base, the J end lost 2 bases, and 13 bases lay between the germline ends. The CDR3 is 16 amino acids. Produced via immunoSEQ multiplex PCR; TCRdb's table is partial and in-frame only. The data contain about 2.4 million clones, roughly 93% of them singletons. The origin of this receptor is a man between 18 and 35 years old in good health. Some clones in this sample may be carry-over from other donors' samples. The gene calls are TRBV7-9 and TRBJ2-3, with a tentative D call TRBD1 (6 bases). Sample: naive CD4+ T cells from PBMCs. Subset indicated: CD45RA+ positively selected. The CDR3 spells CASSLEGTRYTDTQYF. For the CDR3, the DNA is TGTGCCAGCAGCTTAGAGGGGACAAGGTACACAGATACGCAGTATTTT.